The T cell receptor (beta chain) described here comes from a study of beta chain features in type 1 diabetes. About the study: All samples combined gave around 98,000,000 sorted cells for examination. The study's findings and limits: TCRB CDR3 length was moderately but significantly reduced in all four CD4+ subsets of Type 1 diabetes patients.

This clone occurred a few times. The antigen remains undetermined. Expressed TCRB transcripts were sequenced after all isolated RNA was converted to cDNA. Repertoires were generated with immunoSEQ multiplex PCR, while TCRdb's copy carries only in-frame clones and drops some. The repertoire has around 130,000 clones, around 9% of them found once; the top ten carry 0.75%. The receptor was isolated from a young man with type 1 diabetes. Sequenced sample: central memory CD4+ T cells from blood.

Written as DNA, the CDR3 is TGTGCCAGCAGTTTACAGGGAGGAAACACCATATATTTT. Translated: CASSLQGGNTIYF. The J gene is TRBJ1-3, the V gene TRBV28, with D possibly matching TRBD1 (5 bases). CDR1 and CDR2 (germline): MDHEN, SYDVKM. There are 13 residues in the CDR3. The germline V and J ends were trimmed by 2 bases and 4 bases, with 6 bases remaining between them.